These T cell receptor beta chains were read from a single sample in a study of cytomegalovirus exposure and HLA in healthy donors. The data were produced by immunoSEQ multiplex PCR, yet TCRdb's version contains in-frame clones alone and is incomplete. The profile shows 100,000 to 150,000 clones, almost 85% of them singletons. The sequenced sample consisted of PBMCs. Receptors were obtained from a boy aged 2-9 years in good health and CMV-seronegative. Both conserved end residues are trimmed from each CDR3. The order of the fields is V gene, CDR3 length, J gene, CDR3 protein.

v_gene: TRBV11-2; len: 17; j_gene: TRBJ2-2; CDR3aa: ASSPQGARLSANTGELF
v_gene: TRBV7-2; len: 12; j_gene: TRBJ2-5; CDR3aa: ASKRVGSGETQY
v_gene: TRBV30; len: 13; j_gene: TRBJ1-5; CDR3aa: AWRIGGGGNQPQH
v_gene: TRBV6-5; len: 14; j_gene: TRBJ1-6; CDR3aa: ASSYSPGESLRVLH
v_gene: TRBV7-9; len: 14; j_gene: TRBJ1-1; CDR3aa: ASSFKVRQGNTEAF
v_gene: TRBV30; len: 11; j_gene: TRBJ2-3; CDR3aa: AWSDSITDTQY
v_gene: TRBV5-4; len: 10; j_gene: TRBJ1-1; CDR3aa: ASSFTGAEAF
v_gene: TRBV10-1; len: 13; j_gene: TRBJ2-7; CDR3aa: ASSECGYPIYEQY
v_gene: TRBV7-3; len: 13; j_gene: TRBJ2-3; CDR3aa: ASSLLGSRTDTQY
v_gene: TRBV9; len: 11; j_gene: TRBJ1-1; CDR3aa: ASSVVKDQGAF
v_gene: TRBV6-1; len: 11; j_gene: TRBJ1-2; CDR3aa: ATGGTIVYGYT
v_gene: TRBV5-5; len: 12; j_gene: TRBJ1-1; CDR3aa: ASSLEPGLTEAF
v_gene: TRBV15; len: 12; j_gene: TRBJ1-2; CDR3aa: ATSAGGEWYGYT
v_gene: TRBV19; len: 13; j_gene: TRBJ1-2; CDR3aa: ATYIRHTLNYGYT
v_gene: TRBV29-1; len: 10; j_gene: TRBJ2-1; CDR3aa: SVTSLYNEQF
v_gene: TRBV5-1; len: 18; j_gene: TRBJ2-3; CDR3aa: ASSFRTSGRGVSSGDTQY
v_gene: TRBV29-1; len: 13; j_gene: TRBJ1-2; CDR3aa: SVEDLRGQFYGYT
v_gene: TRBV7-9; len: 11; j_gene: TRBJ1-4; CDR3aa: ASSLDSPEKLF
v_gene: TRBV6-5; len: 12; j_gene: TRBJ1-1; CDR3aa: ASRRREGGTEAF
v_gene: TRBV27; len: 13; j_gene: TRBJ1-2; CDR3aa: ASSLNGGELGGYT
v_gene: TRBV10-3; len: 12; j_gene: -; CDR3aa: AISDYDRSYEQY
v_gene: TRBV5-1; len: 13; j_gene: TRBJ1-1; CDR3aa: ASSPGGQSNTEAF
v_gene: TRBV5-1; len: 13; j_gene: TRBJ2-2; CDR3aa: ASRRDTKGGGELF
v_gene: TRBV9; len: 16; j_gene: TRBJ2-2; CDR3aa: ASSTPASGNKNTGELF
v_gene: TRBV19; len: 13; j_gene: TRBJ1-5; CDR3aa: ASSMTGDSNQPQH
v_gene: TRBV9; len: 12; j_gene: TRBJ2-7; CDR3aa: ASSPGTVSYEQY
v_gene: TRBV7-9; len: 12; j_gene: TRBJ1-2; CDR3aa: ASIEGGAGDGYT
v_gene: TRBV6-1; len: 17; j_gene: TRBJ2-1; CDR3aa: ASSEAGVLAGGSYNEQF
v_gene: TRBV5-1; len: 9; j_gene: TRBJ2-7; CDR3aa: ASSFSGEQY
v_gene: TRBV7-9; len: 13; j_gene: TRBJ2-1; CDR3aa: ASSLGGDLYNEQF
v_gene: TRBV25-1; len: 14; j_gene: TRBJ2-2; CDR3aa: ASSDLDRGNTGELF
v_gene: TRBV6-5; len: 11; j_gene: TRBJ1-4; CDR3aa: ASSYSGQGGLF
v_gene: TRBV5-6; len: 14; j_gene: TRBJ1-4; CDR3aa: ASSFQKTGGSEKLF
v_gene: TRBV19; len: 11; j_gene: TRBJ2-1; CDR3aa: ASKDSGSYEQF
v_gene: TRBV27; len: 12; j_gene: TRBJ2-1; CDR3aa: ASSLSDQGNEQF
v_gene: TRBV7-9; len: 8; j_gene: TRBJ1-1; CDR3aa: ASSGGRAF
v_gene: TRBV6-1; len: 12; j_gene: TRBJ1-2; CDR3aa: ASSSGGTPYGYT
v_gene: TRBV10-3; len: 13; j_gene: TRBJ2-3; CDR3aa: AISDLAGGTDTQY
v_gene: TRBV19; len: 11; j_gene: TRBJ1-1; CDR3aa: ASSSGGNTEAF
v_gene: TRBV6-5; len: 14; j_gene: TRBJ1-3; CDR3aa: ASSSSQGSDGNTIY
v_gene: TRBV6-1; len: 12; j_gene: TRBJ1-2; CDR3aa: ASAVVGSNYGYT
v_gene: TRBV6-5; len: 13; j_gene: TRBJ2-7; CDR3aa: ASSNPGLPRDEQY
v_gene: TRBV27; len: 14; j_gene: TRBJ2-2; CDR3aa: ASSLSGTGGTGELF
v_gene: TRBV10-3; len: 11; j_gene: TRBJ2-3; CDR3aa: AITRAITDTQY
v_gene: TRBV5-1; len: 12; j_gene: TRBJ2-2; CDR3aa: ASRHTENTGELF
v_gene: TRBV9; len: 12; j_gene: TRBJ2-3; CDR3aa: ASSPGLGADTQY
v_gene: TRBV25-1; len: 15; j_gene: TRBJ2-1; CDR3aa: ASSEVTGTDPYNEQF